These T cell receptor beta chains were read from a single sample in a study of shared clonotypes between healthy human individuals. Produced via immunoSEQ multiplex PCR; TCRdb's table is partial and in-frame only. This table has around 2,100,000 clones, about 95% appearing once. The specimen was naive CD8+ T cells sorted from blood. These TCRs come from a man aged 18 to 29 in good health. Each CDR3 is given with its conserved first and last residue. A D gene is named only where the DNA matches it firmly. Clone size is stated in some rows and not others, as once, few, many or a class when expanded.

>TRBJ2-7|NA|once|TRBV5-4
TGTGCCAGCAGTCTCTCGGGCGAGCAGTACTTC
CASSLSGEQYF
>TRBJ2-3|NA|NA|TRBV15
TGTGCCACCAGCAGGCCGGATAGCACAGATACGCAGTATTTT
CATSRPDSTDTQYF
>TRBJ1-1|NA|once|TRBV14
TGTGCCAGCAGCCTCGAGAACACTGAAGCTTTCTTT
CASSLENTEAFF
>TRBJ2-1|NA|NA|TRBV27
TGTGCCAGCAGTTTATCCACAGTACAAGGGGCAAATGAGCAGTTCTTC
CASSLSTVQGANEQFF
>TRBJ2-7|TRBD1|NA|TRBV27
TGTGCCAGCACCTACACCGGGACAGGGATCTACGAGCAGTACTTC
CASTYTGTGIYEQYF
>TRBJ2-5|NA|NA|TRBV11-2
TGTGCCAGCAGCTTAGCGTTCCAGGGGCAAGAGACCCAGTACTTC
CASSLAFQGQETQYF
>TRBJ2-2|NA|NA|TRBV30
TGTGCCTGGTGGAGAGGGTTTGGGACCGGGGAGCTGTTTTTT
CAWWRGFGTGELFF
>TRBJ2-7|NA|once|TRBV7-9
TGTGCCAGCAGCCCTCAGGAGGGCCCCCTTAGCTACGAGCAGTACTTC
CASSPQEGPLSYEQYF
>TRBJ2-6|NA|NA|TRBV27
TGTGCCAGCACTCGGGTGGGTGTTTCTGGGGCCAACGTCCTGACTTTC
CASTRVGVSGANVLTF
>TRBJ2-2|TRBD2|NA|TRBV27
TGTGCCAGCAGTCCGCGGACTAGCGGAAACACCGGGGAGCTGTTTTTT
CASSPRTSGNTGELFF
>TRBJ2-1|NA|NA|TRBV27
TGTGCCAGCAGGGATACCTCAGCTGGCCTCTCCTACAATGAGCAGTTCTTC
CASRDTSAGLSYNEQFF
>TRBJ2-1|TRBD2|NA|TRBV6-5
TGTGCCAGCAGCAACCTAGCGGGGTCCTACAATGAGCAGTTCTTC
CASSNLAGSYNEQFF
>TRBJ1-2|TRBD1|NA|TRBV6-5
TGTGCCAGCAGTCCCGGGACAGTCCTCTATGGCTACACCTTC
CASSPGTVLYGYTF
>TRBJ2-5|TRBD2|NA|TRBV28
TGTGCCAGCAGTTTGGGGACTAGCGGGGACTTGTATGAGACCCAGTACTTC
CASSLGTSGDLYETQYF
>TRBJ1-1|NA|NA|TRBV11-2
TGTGCCAGCAGCTTAGGGCTACGAAAAGAAGCTTTCTTT
CASSLGLRKEAFF
>TRBJ2-1|NA|NA|TRBV19
TGTGCCAGTAGTATACAGGGAGGTCCTTCATACAATGAGCAGTTCTTC
CASSIQGGPSYNEQFF
>TRBJ1-5|TRBD1|NA|TRBV27
TGTGCCAGCAGTCCTCGGGACAGCGGGCAGCCCCAGCATTTT
CASSPRDSGQPQHF
>TRBJ1-1|NA|NA|TRBV4-1
TGCGCCAGCAGCCAAGTTAAGGGAAAGGTCCCTGAAGCTTTCTTT
CASSQVKGKVPEAFF
>TRBJ1-4|NA|once|TRBV7-9
TGTGCCAGCAGCTTAAATCCTGACGAACTTAATGAAAAACTGTTTTTT
CASSLNPDELNEKLFF
>TRBJ1-2|TRBD1|NA|TRBV5-1
TGCGCCAGCAGCTTAACAGGGGGCGATGGCTACACCTTC
CASSLTGGDGYTF
>TRBJ2-3|NA|once|TRBV4-1
TGCGCCAGCAGCCAAGAAATCGGTACAGCAGATACGCAGTATTTT
CASSQEIGTADTQYF
>TRBJ2-7|TRBD1|NA|TRBV10-3
TGTGCCATCAGTTTGGGACAGTCAAAATCCTACGAGCAGTACTTC
CAISLGQSKSYEQYF
>TRBJ2-1|NA|NA|TRBV28
TGTGCCAGCAGCTCACCCTCATTGCGGGACGATACCTACAATGAGCAGTTCTTC
CASSSPSLRDDTYNEQFF
>TRBJ2-3|TRBD2|NA|TRBV19
TGTGCCAGTAGTATAGACCCCGTTGGTGGGGGGGGCACAGATACGCAGTATTTT
CASSIDPVGGGGTDTQYF
>TRBJ2-3|TRBD1|NA|TRBV10-3
TGTGCCATCAGTGACCTTTTGAACTTCCGGGACAGGGCCACAGATACGCAGTATTTT
CAISDLLNFRDRATDTQYF
>TRBJ2-1|TRBD1|NA|TRBV2
TGTGCCAGCAGTGAGGACAGGTCCTACAATGAGCAGTTCTTC
CASSEDRSYNEQFF
>TRBJ2-3|TRBD2|once|TRBV10-2
TGCGCCAGCAGTGACGCTGGCGGGGGGGCAGATACGCAGTATTTT
CASSDAGGGADTQYF
>TRBJ2-7|TRBD1|NA|TRBV25-1
TGTGCCAGCAGTGGAAACAGGGGTACCCCCCTAGATAAGTACTTC
CASSGNRGTPLDKYF
>TRBJ2-7|NA|NA|TRBV11-2
TGTGCCAGCAGCCCAAACTCCGGGAGCAGCGAGCAGTACTTC
CASSPNSGSSEQYF
>TRBJ2-7|TRBD1|NA|TRBV18
TGTGCCAGCTCACCGGGGACAGGACCCTACGAGCAGTACTTC
CASSPGTGPYEQYF
>TRBJ2-1|TRBD2|once|TRBV29-1
TGCAGCGTTGAGCGGGAGGGCAGTGTGTACTACAATGAGCAGTTCTTC
CSVEREGSVYYNEQFF
>TRBJ1-5|TRBD1|NA|TRBV6-1
TGTGCCAGCAGTGAACGGACAGGGGGGGATAGCAATCAGCCCCAGCATTTT
CASSERTGGDSNQPQHF
>TRBJ2-7|NA|NA|TRBV4-1
TGCGCCAGCAGCCAAGCAGAGAGTTCCTACGAGCAGTACTTC
CASSQAESSYEQYF
>TRBJ2-3|TRBD2|NA|TRBV10-1
TGCGCCAGCAGTGAGTCGAGGTTAGCGGGAGGTGGAGATACGCAGTATTTT
CASSESRLAGGGDTQYF
>TRBJ2-7|NA|NA|TRBV4-3
TGCGCCAGCAGCCAAGATAGGGACCCGGCCTACGAGCAGTACTTC
CASSQDRDPAYEQYF
>TRBJ2-7|NA|NA|TRBV11-2
TGTGCCAGCAGCTTAATACAGGGGGGGACCTACGAGCAGTACTTC
CASSLIQGGTYEQYF
>TRBJ2-5|TRBD1|NA|TRBV9
TGTGCCAGCAGCGTAGCCGGGACAGAAGAGACCCAGTACTTC
CASSVAGTEETQYF
>TRBJ2-7|TRBD1|NA|TRBV2
TGTGCCAGCATGATGGGACAGGGATACGAGCAGTACTTC
CASMMGQGYEQYF
>TRBJ2-7|NA|NA|TRBV27
TGTGCCAGCAGTTTTTCCGGGCAGGCCAGCGAGCAGTACTTC
CASSFSGQASEQYF
>TRBJ2-7|NA|NA|TRBV5-6
TGTGCCAGCAGCTTTGGGCCCGGGAGCTCCTACGAGCAGTACTTC
CASSFGPGSSYEQYF
>TRBJ2-1|NA|NA|TRBV10-1
TGCGCCAGCAGCCCGGTCGGCGCCAATGAGCAGTTCTTC
CASSPVGANEQFF
>TRBJ2-7|TRBD2|NA|TRBV9
TGTGCCAGCAGCTTGGGGACTAGCGGGCCCTACGAGCAGTACTTC
CASSLGTSGPYEQYF
>TRBJ2-7|NA|NA|TRBV7-7
TGTGCTAGCAGCTTAGGGGCTAGCTACGAGCAGTACTTC
CASSLGASYEQYF
>TRBJ2-1|TRBD2|NA|TRBV5-1
TGCGCCAGCAGCCCCCCCGTTGCGGGAGAGGTAAATACCCGCTCCTACAATGAGCAGTTCTTC
CASSPPVAGEVNTRSYNEQFF
>TRBJ2-7|NA|NA|TRBV7-8
TGTGCCAGCAGCTTATATTCCGAGGGTTCCTACGAGCAGTACTTC
CASSLYSEGSYEQYF
>TRBJ2-1|NA|once|TRBV29-1
TGCAGCGTTGAAGATCAGTTCGACCGCTGCAATGAGCAGTTCTTC
CSVEDQFDRCNEQFF
>TRBJ1-4|NA|NA|TRBV7-9
TGTGCCAGCAGCTTAGATGGGGGCCCCGGAATTTTGTTTTTT
CASSLDGGPGILFF